This T cell receptor (beta chain) was recovered during a study of shared clonotypes between healthy human individuals. Whole-study context: Each donor's CD8 memory used one plate, CD8 naive two, each CD4 subset three. Study-wide results and caveats: In general, naive subsets displayed greater estimated richness than memory subsets did.

The CDR3 has 15 residues. Trimming removed 7 bases at V and 5 bases at J, with 15 bases between. The V gene's germline CDR1 is SGHVS and CDR2 FQNEAQ. Terminally differentiated effector memory CD45RA+ cells were excluded from the naive CD8 cells, which were CD45RO-negative and positively selected for CCR7. At the deep level, the assay was run. Here immunoSEQ multiplex PCR was the method, and the copy in TCRdb shows in-frame clones only, minus some. The data contain roughly 2.1 million clones, just over 90% of them singletons. Of note for this clone: Its antigen is not known.

V gene TRBV7-8 combines with J gene TRBJ1-6; TRBD1 is a possible D gene (5 bases). The sequencing input was naive CD8+ T cells from PBMCs. The clonotype comes from a man between 18 and 35 years old in good health. Some clones in this sample may be carry-over from other donors' samples. CDR3 in amino acids: CASTSKGLHNSPLHF. The CDR3 DNA sequence: TGTGCCAGCACCTCAAAGGGACTCCATAATTCACCCCTCCACTTT.